These T cell receptor beta chains were read from a single sample in a study of blood T cell repertoires in COVID-19. The table came from immunoSEQ multiplex PCR; TCRdb's copy has only in-frame clones and leaves some out. The sample has around 120,000 clones; more than 60% are singletons. The sample taken for sequencing was peripheral blood. These receptors were obtained from a man in his 70s with acute or convalescent COVID-19. Both conserved end residues are part of each CDR3. D genes are given only for firm matches. Size tells how often a clone was seen (once, few, many) or the class of an expanded clone, and some rows leave it out.

TRBJ1-1	TRBD1	TRBV7-3	NA	TGTGCCAGCAGCGGAGGGGGCCAAACTGAAGCTTTCTTT	CASSGGGQTEAFF
TRBJ1-2	NA	TRBV2	NA	TGTGCCAGCAGCCGGGATCAGACTAACTATGGCTACACCTTC	CASSRDQTNYGYTF
TRBJ2-7	TRBD2	TRBV7-6	NA	TGTGCCAGCAGCCCCCTTCGTTCGGGGGGGCAACCTTACGAGCAGTACTTC	CASSPLRSGGQPYEQYF
TRBJ1-6	NA	TRBV6-6	NA	TGTGCCAGCAGTTATAGGGGCACGGTGTATAATTCACCCCTCCACTTT	CASSYRGTVYNSPLHF
TRBJ2-5	TRBD2	TRBV14	NA	TGTGCCAGCAGCCGACTAGCGGGGGGTCTAGAATACCAAGAGACCCAGTACTTC	CASSRLAGGLEYQETQYF
TRBJ1-3	TRBD1	TRBV12-3/TRBV12-4	NA	TGTGCCAGCAGTACCCGACAGGGTCGGCTAATCAGTTTT	CASSTRQGRLISF
TRBJ2-3	TRBD2	TRBV5-4	NA	TGTGCCAGCAGCTTGGTGGGGGGGGGTATCTCAGATACGCAGTATTTT	CASSLVGGGISDTQYF
TRBJ1-1	TRBD1	TRBV4-3	NA	TGCGCCAGCAGCCACAGACAGGGGGCAAGCACTGAAGCTTTCTTT	CASSHRQGASTEAFF
TRBJ1-2	NA	TRBV7-2	NA	TGTGCCAGCAGCCCCCGAAGGGAAGGGGGCTATGGCTACACCTTC	CASSPRREGGYGYTF
TRBJ1-4	TRBD1	TRBV7-2	NA	TGTGCCAGCAGCCCTCAGGGGGGCGAGGAAAAACTGTTTTTT	CASSPQGGEEKLFF
TRBJ1-5	NA	TRBV5-4	NA	TGTGCCAGCAGCACAGACAAGAATCAGCCCCAGCATTTT	CASSTDKNQPQHF
TRBJ2-5	NA	TRBV6-1	NA	TGTGCCAGCAGTGAACCTACAGGAGCTGGGGAGACCCAGTACTTC	CASSEPTGAGETQYF
TRBJ1-2	NA	TRBV19	NA	TGTGCCAGTAGTACGACAGGACTGGGAGACTACACCTTC	CASSTTGLGDYTF
TRBJ2-2	TRBD2	TRBV5-1	NA	TGCGCCAGCAGCTCTCAGGCGGGGGCCGGGGAGCTGTTTTTT	CASSSQAGAGELFF
TRBJ2-7	TRBD1	TRBV3-1/TRBV3-2	NA	TGTGCCAGCAGACCCGGACAGGGGGGATACTACGAGCAGTACTTC	CASRPGQGGYYEQYF
TRBJ1-1	NA	TRBV4-3	NA	TGCGCCAGCAGCCCCACATTTCAGCAGGCGCCAGCTTTCTTT	CASSPTFQQAPAFF
TRBJ2-5	NA	TRBV7-2	NA	TGTGCCAGCAGCTTACTCCTAGAGACCCAGTACTTC	CASSLLLETQYF
TRBJ2-2	NA	TRBV7-9	NA	TGTGCCAGCTCGGCAGGGAACACCGGGGAGCTGTTTTTT	CASSAGNTGELFF
TRBJ2-2	TRBD1	TRBV7-3	NA	TGTGCCAGCTCCCGGGACAGGGCGCCCGGGGAGCTGTTTTTT	CASSRDRAPGELFF
TRBJ2-1	TRBD2	TRBV4-1	once	TGCGCCAGCAGCCAAAAACTAGCGGGGATCCCCCATGAGCAGTTCTTC	CASSQKLAGIPHEQFF
TRBJ1-1	NA	TRBV19	once	TGTGCCAGTAGTCAGGGGTCTACCAACACTGAAGCTTTCTTT	CASSQGSTNTEAFF
TRBJ1-2	TRBD1	TRBV7-2	once	TGTGCCAGCAGCTCCCGTACAGGGGCGATCTATGGCTACACCTTC	CASSSRTGAIYGYTF
TRBJ2-5	TRBD2	TRBV15	NA	TGTGCCACCGGCTACGGACTAGCGGGGCGAGAGACCCAGTACTTC	CATGYGLAGRETQYF
TRBJ1-2	TRBD1	TRBV19	NA	TGTGCCAGTAGTATAGGGACAGGTTATGGCTACACCTTC	CASSIGTGYGYTF
TRBJ1-1	NA	TRBV7-8	NA	TGTGCCAGCAGCTATTCAGGGGTGGGGAGCACTGAAGCTTTCTTT	CASSYSGVGSTEAFF
TRBJ2-2	TRBD1	TRBV6-6	NA	TGTGCCAGCAGATGGGACAGGGGGGCCGGGGAGCTGTTTTTT	CASRWDRGAGELFF
TRBJ2-5	NA	TRBV5-1	NA	TGCGCCAGCAAAATCCCTGGAGCAGAGACCCAGTACTTC	CASKIPGAETQYF
TRBJ2-3	NA	TRBV19	NA	TGTGCCAGTAGTCAACCTGGGGGGTCAGGCACAGATACGCAGTATTTT	CASSQPGGSGTDTQYF